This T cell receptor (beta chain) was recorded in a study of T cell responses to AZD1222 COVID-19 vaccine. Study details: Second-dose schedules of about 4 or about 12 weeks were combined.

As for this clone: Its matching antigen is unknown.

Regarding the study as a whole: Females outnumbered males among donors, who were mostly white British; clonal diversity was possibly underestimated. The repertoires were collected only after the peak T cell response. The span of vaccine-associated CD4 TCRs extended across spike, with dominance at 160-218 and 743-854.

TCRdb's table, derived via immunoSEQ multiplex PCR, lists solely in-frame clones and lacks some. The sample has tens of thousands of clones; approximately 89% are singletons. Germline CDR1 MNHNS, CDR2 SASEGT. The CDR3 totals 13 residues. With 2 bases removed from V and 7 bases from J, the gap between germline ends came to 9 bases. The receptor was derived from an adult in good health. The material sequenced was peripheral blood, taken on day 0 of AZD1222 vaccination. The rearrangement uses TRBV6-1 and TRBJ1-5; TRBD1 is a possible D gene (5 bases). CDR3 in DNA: TGTGCCAGCAGTGAATCAGGGATCCAGCCCCAGCATTTT. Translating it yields CASSESGIQPQHF.